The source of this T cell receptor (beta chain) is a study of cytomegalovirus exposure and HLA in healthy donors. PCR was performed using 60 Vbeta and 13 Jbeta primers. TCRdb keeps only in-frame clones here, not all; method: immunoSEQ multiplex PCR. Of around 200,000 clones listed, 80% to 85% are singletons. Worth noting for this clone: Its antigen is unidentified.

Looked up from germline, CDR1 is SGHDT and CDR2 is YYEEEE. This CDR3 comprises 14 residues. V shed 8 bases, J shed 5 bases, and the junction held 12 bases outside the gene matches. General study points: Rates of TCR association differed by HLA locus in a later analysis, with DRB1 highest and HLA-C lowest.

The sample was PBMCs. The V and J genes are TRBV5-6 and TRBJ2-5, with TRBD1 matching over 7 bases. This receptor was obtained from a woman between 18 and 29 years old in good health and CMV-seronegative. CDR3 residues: CASRTQGSDETQYF. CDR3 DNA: TGTGCCAGTCGGACACAGGGGTCTGACGAGACCCAGTACTTC.